What follows are 6 T cell receptor beta chains derived from one specimen sequenced in a study of control samples from healthy donors and cancer patients. Here immunoSEQ multiplex PCR was the method, and the copy in TCRdb shows in-frame clones only, minus some. This sample has under 450,000 clones, with over 75% found just once. Sample: PBMCs. The receptors were sampled from a man aged 40-49 years with head and neck cancer.

The V call is TRBV28, the J call TRBJ2-7; D gene unclear. CDR1 and CDR2 from the germline V gene are MDHEN and SYDVKM. V was cut by 5 bases and J by 2 bases, with 10 bases left in between. The CDR3 runs to 13 residues. The CDR3 DNA sequence: TGTGCCAGCAGTCCCGCTCCGGCCTACGAGCAGTACTTC. It encodes CASSPAPAYEQYF.

The gene calls are TRBV7-2 and TRBJ1-6; D unresolved. Between the trimmed V and J ends, which lost 1 base and 14 bases, there was a span of 9 bases. This CDR3 region has 12 residues. Germline loops: CDR1 SGHTA, CDR2 FQGNSA. The CDR3 sequence: CASSLGASSLHF. As DNA, the CDR3 is TGTGCCAGCAGCTTAGGGGCTTCCTCCCTCCACTTT. The full variable domain, completed using reference TRBV7-2 and TRBJ1-6, is GAGVSQSPSNKVTEKGKDVELRCDPISGHTALYWYRQSLGQGLEFLIYFQGNSAPDKSGLPSDRFSAERTGGSVSTLTIQRTQQEDSAVYLCASSLGASSLHFGNGTRLTVT.

V and J are TRBV19 and TRBJ1-1; D remains unclear. This CDR3 is built from 13 residues. Germline V gives CDR1 LNHDA, CDR2 SQIVND (reference sequence). Trimming left V 3 bases short and J 1 base short, with 6 bases between. This CDR3 reads CASSIRANTEAFF. CDR3 nucleotide sequence: TGTGCCAGTAGTATCCGAGCGAACACTGAAGCTTTCTTT.

This clone was seen only a few times. This chain connects TRBV7-9 to TRBJ1-5; 8 nucleotides align to TRBD1. The CDR3 totals 17 residues. In germline, CDR1 is SEHNR, CDR2 FQNEAQ (reference sequence). The V gene end was trimmed by 5 bases and the J gene end by 2 bases; junction bases not matched to a gene: 11. CDR3: CASSGPTGAKGNQPQHF. The CDR3, as DNA: TGTGCCAGCAGCGGCCCGACAGGGGCGAAGGGCAATCAGCCCCAGCATTTT.

The chain combines TRBV19 with TRBJ2-3; D is possibly TRBD1 or TRBD2 (5 bases each). This CDR3 is 12 amino acids long. CDR1 LNHDA and CDR2 SQIVND come from the germline V gene (reference sequence). V lost 5 bases and J 11 bases, leaving 14 bases between the germline ends. The CDR3 DNA sequence: TGTGCCAGTAGTGGGACCCCCCCTAGGCAGTATTTT. The encoded protein is CASSGTPPRQYF.

The chain recombines TRBV28 with TRBJ1-1; 7 positions agree with TRBD1. After removal of 3 bases from V and 12 bases from J, the junction contained 13 bases not matched to a gene. There are 14 residues in the CDR3. Germline V gives CDR1 MDHEN, CDR2 SYDVKM. This CDR3 reads CASSFRGGARGTFF. The CDR3 DNA reads as TGTGCCAGCAGTTTCAGAGGGGGCGCGAGAGGTACTTTCTTT.